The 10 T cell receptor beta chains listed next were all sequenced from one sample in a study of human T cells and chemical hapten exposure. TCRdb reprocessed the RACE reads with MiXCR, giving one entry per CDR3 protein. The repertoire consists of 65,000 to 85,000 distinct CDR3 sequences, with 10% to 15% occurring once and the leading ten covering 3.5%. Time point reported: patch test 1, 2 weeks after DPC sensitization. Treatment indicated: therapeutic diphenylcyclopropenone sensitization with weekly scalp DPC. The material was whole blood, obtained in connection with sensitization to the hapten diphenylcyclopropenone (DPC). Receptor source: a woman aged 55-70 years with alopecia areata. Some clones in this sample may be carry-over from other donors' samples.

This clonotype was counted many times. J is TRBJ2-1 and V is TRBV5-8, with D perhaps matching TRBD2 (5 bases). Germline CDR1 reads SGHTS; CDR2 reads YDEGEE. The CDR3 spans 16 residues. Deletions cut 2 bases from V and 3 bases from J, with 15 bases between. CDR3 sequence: CASSFSWTRDYNEQFF. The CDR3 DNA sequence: TGTGCCAGCAGCTTTAGCTGGACTCGAGACTACAATGAGCAGTTCTTC. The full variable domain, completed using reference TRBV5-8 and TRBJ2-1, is EAGVTQSPTHLIKTRGQQATLRCSPISGHTSVYWYQQALGLGLQFLLWYDEGEERNRGNFPPRFSGRQFPNYSSELNVNALELEDSALYLCASSFSWTRDYNEQFFGPGTRLTVL.

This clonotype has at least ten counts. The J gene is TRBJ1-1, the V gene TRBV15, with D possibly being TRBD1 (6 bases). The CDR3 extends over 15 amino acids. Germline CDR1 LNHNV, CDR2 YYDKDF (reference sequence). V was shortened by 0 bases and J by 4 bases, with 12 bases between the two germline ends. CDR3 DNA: TGTGCCACCAGCAGAGATCTCAAAGGGGGCACTGAAGCTTTCTTT. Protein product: CATSRDLKGGTEAFF.

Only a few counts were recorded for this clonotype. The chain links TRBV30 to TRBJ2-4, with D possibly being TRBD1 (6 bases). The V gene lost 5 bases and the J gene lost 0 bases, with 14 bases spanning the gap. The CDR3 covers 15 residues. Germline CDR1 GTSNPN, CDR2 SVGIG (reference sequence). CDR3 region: CAWSTTGLAKNIQYF. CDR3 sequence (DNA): TGTGCCTGGTCAACGACAGGTTTAGCCAAAAACATTCAGTACTTC.

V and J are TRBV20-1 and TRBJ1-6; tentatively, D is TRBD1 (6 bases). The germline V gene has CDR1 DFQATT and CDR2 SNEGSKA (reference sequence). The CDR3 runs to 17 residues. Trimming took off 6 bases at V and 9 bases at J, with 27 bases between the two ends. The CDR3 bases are TGCAGTGCAACTCTACCAGGACAGTATCTAAAGGGTTCACCCCTCCACTTT. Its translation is CSATLPGQYLKGSPLHF.

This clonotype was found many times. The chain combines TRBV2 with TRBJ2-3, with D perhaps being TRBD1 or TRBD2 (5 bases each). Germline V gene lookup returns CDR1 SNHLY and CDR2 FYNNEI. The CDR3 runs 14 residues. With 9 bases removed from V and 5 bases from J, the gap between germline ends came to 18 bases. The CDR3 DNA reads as TGTGCCAGTGGGACCCCAGAATTTCTAGATACGCAGTATTTT. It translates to CASGTPEFLDTQYF.

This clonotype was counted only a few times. CDR3 sequence reads: CASRYLGQAYYEQYF. The CDR3 DNA reads as TGTGCCAGCAGATATTTGGGACAGGCCTACTACGAGCAGTACTTC. This chain joins TRBV27 and TRBJ2-7, with TRBD1 matching 8 bases. This CDR3 is 15 amino acids long. V was clipped by 6 bases and J by 3 bases; unmatched bases: 10. Per the germline V gene, CDR1 is MNHEY and CDR2 is SMNVEV (reference sequence).

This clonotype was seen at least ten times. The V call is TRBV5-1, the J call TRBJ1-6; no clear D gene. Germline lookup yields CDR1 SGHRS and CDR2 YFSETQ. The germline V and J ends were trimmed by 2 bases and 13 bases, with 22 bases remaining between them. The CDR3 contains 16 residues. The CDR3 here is CASSFLAGVTLSPLHF. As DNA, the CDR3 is TGCGCCAGCAGCTTTTTGGCGGGAGTAACTTTATCCCCCCTCCACTTT.

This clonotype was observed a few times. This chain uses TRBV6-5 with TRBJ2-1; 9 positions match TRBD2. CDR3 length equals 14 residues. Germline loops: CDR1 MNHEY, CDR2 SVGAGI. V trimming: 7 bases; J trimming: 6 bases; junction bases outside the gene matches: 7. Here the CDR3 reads CASINGGGGNEQFF. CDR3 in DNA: TGTGCCAGCATCAATGGCGGGGGGGGCAATGAGCAGTTCTTC.

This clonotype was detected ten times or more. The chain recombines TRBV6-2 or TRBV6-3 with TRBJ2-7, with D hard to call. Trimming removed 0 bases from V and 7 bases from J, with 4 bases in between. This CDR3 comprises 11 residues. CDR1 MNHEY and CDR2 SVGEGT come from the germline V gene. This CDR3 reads CASSYSEEQYF. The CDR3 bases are TGTGCCAGCAGTTACTCGGAAGAGCAGTACTTC.

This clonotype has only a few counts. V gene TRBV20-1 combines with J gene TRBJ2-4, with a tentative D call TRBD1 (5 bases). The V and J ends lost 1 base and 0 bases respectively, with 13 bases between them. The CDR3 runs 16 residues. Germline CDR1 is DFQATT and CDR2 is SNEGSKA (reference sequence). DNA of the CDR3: TGCAGTGCTAGAGTGGGGCGGATCCTAGCCAAAAACATTCAGTACTTC. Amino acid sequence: CSARVGRILAKNIQYF.